These 30 T cell receptor beta chains came from one sample sequenced in a study of blood T cell repertoires in COVID-19. Produced via immunoSEQ multiplex PCR; TCRdb's table is partial and in-frame only. In the table there are around 180,000 clones, 82% of which are singletons. Sequencing used peripheral blood. The receptors stem from a woman aged 25 to 45 with acute or convalescent COVID-19.

The chain combines TRBV2 with TRBJ2-2; the D gene is possibly TRBD2 (6 bases). Per the germline V gene, CDR1 is SNHLY and CDR2 is FYNNEI. CDR3 length: 18 amino acids. Trimming took 8 bases from V and 5 from J, leaving 27 bases between them. The CDR3 DNA is TGTGCCAGCGGCCCTACCGGGACTCCCCCAAGAGGTACCGGGGAGCTGTTTTTT. It is translated as CASGPTGTPPRGTGELFF.

The chain is built from TRBV4-3 and TRBJ2-2; no clear D gene. V shed 0 bases and J shed 0 bases, with 5 bases lying between them. The CDR3 extends over 15 amino acids. The germline gives CDR1 LGHNA, CDR2 YSLEER. The CDR3 reads CASSQDLTNTGELFF. The CDR3 coding sequence is TGCGCCAGCAGCCAAGATCTTACGAACACCGGGGAGCTGTTTTTT.

The chain employs TRBV6-5 and TRBJ1-1, with a tentative D call TRBD1 (6 bases). Trimming left V 9 bases short and J 2 bases short, with 13 bases between. Germline CDR1 MNHEY, CDR2 SVGAGI. This CDR3 comprises 13 residues. The CDR3 region is CASNYRDNTEAFF. The CDR3 nucleotides are TGTGCCAGTAACTACAGGGATAACACTGAAGCTTTCTTT.

This chain joins TRBV5-6 and TRBJ1-2, with D possibly being TRBD1 (5 bases). The CDR3 spans 14 residues. CDR1 and CDR2 from the germline V gene are SGHDT and YYEEEE. Trimming removed 4 bases at V and 4 bases at J, with 14 bases between. The chain's CDR3 is CASSPDRNTYGYTF. The CDR3 DNA reads TGTGCCAGCAGCCCCGACAGAAACACCTATGGCTACACCTTC.

This clone turned up a few times. This rearrangement joins TRBV6-5 to TRBJ1-5; unclear D gene. V was pared by 2 bases and J by 7 bases, with 12 bases between. The CDR3 covers 14 residues. Germline CDR1 and CDR2: MNHEY and SVGAGI. DNA for the CDR3: TGTGCCAGCAGTTACAGTGCAGTGGGCCAGCCCCAGCATTTT. It codes for CASSYSAVGQPQHF.

Here the CDR3 DNA reads TGTGCCAGCAGTTACCTGGGGGGCACTGAAGCTTTCTTT. Translated, it gives CASSYLGGTEAFF. The J gene is TRBJ1-1, the V gene TRBV6-2 or TRBV6-3, with D possibly TRBD1 on 5 matching bases. V lost 2 bases and J lost 4, with 8 bases in between. CDR1 is MNHEY and CDR2 is SVGEGT in the germline V gene. The length of the CDR3 is 13 residues.

The rearrangement links TRBV5-1 to TRBJ1-2; D perhaps matches TRBD1 (5 bases). The CDR3 covers 14 residues. Trimming took 2 bases from V and 4 from J, leaving 12 bases between them. Germline V gene data show CDR1 as SGHRS and CDR2 as YFSETQ. The CDR3 bases are TGCGCCAGCAGCTTCAGGGCGGAAACCTATGGCTACACCTTC. It codes for CASSFRAETYGYTF.

V is TRBV12-3 or TRBV12-4 and J is TRBJ1-3; D is uncertain. Deletions cut 3 bases from V and 4 bases from J, with 7 bases between. This CDR3 has 13 amino acids. The DNA of the CDR3 is TGTGCCAGCAGTTTCAGAACGGGAAACACCATATATTTT. This encodes CASSFRTGNTIYF.

The chain has TRBV6-5 and TRBJ2-1; no clear D. CDR1 MNHEY and CDR2 SVGAGI come from the germline V gene. Trimming pared 6 bases from V and 13 bases from J, leaving 13 bases between. This CDR3 has 11 amino acids. Here the CDR3 reads CASSLRGDQFF. CDR3 nucleotide sequence: TGTGCCAGCAGCCTTAGAGGTGATCAGTTCTTC.

The rearrangement links TRBV4-3 to TRBJ2-7; 7 positions match TRBD1. Trimming at V came to 0 bases and at J to 0 bases, leaving 2 bases not matched to a gene. CDR1 and CDR2 (germline): LGHNA, YSLEER. This CDR3 has 15 residues. CDR3 bases: TGCGCCAGCAGCCAAGATTGGGACAGCTCCTACGAGCAGTACTTC. Translated: CASSQDWDSSYEQYF.

This chain joins TRBV10-1 and TRBJ1-1, with unresolved D. CDR1 is WNHNN and CDR2 is SYGVQD in the germline V gene (reference sequence). The V end was cut by 2 bases, the J end by 3 bases, with 4 bases between. CDR3 length: 12 residues. The CDR3 coding sequence is TGCGCCAGCAGTGAGCAGTACACTGAAGCTTTCTTT. Protein product: CASSEQYTEAFF.

This clone was detected once. The chain uses TRBV6-2 or TRBV6-3 and TRBJ2-7; 7 bases map to TRBD1. V gave up 5 bases and J gave up 7 bases; unmatched junction bases: 2. Germline V gene sequence: CDR1 MNHEY, CDR2 SVGEGT. The CDR3 consists of 11 residues. Here the CDR3 DNA reads TGTGCCAGCAGTCGACAGGGAGAGCAGTACTTC. Amino acid sequence: CASSRQGEQYF.

The chain uses TRBV6-5 and TRBJ2-1, with 10 bases aligning to TRBD2. With V trimmed by 4 bases and J by 10 bases, 10 bases remained unmatched. The CDR3 consists of 15 residues. CDR1 and CDR2 (germline): MNHEY, SVGAGI. As DNA, the CDR3 is TGTGCCAGCAGTTTATCTAGCGGGAGTTTATTGGAGCAGTTCTTC. Protein sequence: CASSLSSGSLLEQFF.

The chain carries TRBV30 and TRBJ2-7; 7 bases fit TRBD2. The CDR3 has 14 residues. Germline V CDR1 and CDR2: GTSNPN, SVGIG (reference sequence). J was trimmed by 5 bases and V by 5 bases; bases with no gene match: 12. In nucleotides, the CDR3 is TGTGCCTGGGCGACCCCAGGGAGGGTAAACGAGCAGTACTTC. This gives the protein CAWATPGRVNEQYF.

The chain couples TRBV5-1 to TRBJ2-7; no clear D gene. The length of the CDR3 is 13 residues. The germline V gene encodes CDR1 SGHRS and CDR2 YFSETQ. With 1 base removed from V and 3 bases from J, the gap between germline ends came to 8 bases. The DNA of the CDR3 is TGCGCCAGCAGCTTGTCCAACAACTACGAGCAGTACTTC. Amino acid sequence: CASSLSNNYEQYF.

This clone was observed once. This chain uses TRBV5-4 with TRBJ1-1, with 7 nucleotides matching TRBD1. Germline V CDR1 and CDR2: SGHNT, YYREEE (reference sequence). There are 17 residues in the CDR3. Trimming at V came to 5 bases and at J to 1 base, leaving 14 bases not matched to a gene. CDR3 bases: TGTGCCAGCAGAATAACAGGGGCCATGAACGCGAACACTGAAGCTTTCTTT. It specifies CASRITGAMNANTEAFF.

The chain joins TRBV5-1 to TRBJ2-2; possibly TRBD1 for D (5 bases). CDR3 length equals 12 residues. V lost 6 bases and J lost 8, with 11 bases in between. Germline CDR1 and CDR2: SGHRS and YFSETQ. CDR3 DNA sequence: TGCGCCAGCACAGGGCAGAGAGGGGAGCTGTTTTTT. Its translation: CASTGQRGELFF.

Points on this clone: Other DNA sequences of this sample code for an identical CDR3. The chain recombines TRBV6-2 or TRBV6-3 with TRBJ1-1; no clear D gene. The CDR3 is 13 amino acids. V was cut by 2 bases and J by 1 base, with 5 bases left in between. Per germline, CDR1 MNHEY and CDR2 SVGEGT. CDR3 coding DNA: TGTGCCAGCAGTTACCCAGGGAACACTGAAGCTTTCTTT. Its protein product is CASSYPGNTEAFF.

Only one count was recorded for this clone. The CDR3 sequence: CASSPLQGNTGELFF. The CDR3 nucleotides are TGTGCCAGCAGCCCACTACAGGGGAACACCGGGGAGCTGTTTTTT. The V call is TRBV4-2, the J call TRBJ2-2; D is perhaps TRBD1 (6 bases). From germline, CDR1 is LGHNA and CDR2 YNFKEQ. V lost 4 bases and J 1 base, leaving 10 bases between the germline ends. The CDR3 spans 15 residues.

This clone was recorded a few times. V and J are TRBV5-1 and TRBJ2-7; tentatively, D is TRBD2 (5 bases). The V gene's germline CDR1 is SGHRS and CDR2 YFSETQ. The CDR3 totals 13 residues. Between the trimmed V and J ends, which lost 3 bases and 2 bases, there was a span of 9 bases. The CDR3 is CASSSGSAYEQYF. DNA of the CDR3: TGCGCCAGCAGCTCGGGGAGTGCCTACGAGCAGTACTTC.

V and J are TRBV12-3 or TRBV12-4 and TRBJ2-3; tentative D call: TRBD2 (6 bases). Between the trimmed V and J ends, which lost 0 bases and 9 bases, there was a span of 10 bases. The CDR3 covers 13 residues. In DNA, the CDR3 is TGTGCCAGCAGTTTAGCCCCCACTAGCACGCAGTATTTT. Its translation: CASSLAPTSTQYF.

The chain employs TRBV10-3 and TRBJ2-3, with TRBD2 as a possible D gene (6 bases). V lost 3 bases and J 1 base, leaving 11 bases between the germline ends. The germline V gene encodes CDR1 ENHRY and CDR2 SYGVKD. This CDR3 region has 15 residues. The CDR3 region has the DNA TGTGCCATCAGTGATTTGGCGGGACGCACAGATACGCAGTATTTT. Amino acids: CAISDLAGRTDTQYF.

The chain couples TRBV10-1 to TRBJ2-4, with D maybe TRBD2 (6 bases). Per the germline V gene, CDR1 is WNHNN and CDR2 is SYGVQD (reference sequence). V lost 9 bases and J lost 8, with 32 bases in between. The CDR3 is made up of 18 amino acids. The CDR3 DNA reads as TGCGCCAGGGTCTATTCCCCACAGGTTAGCGACGGAGGGGACATTCAGTACTTC. This translates into CARVYSPQVSDGGDIQYF.

This clone was counted only a few times. The chain uses TRBV4-3 and TRBJ1-3; D not certain. The CDR3 sequence is 16 residues long. Germline V gives CDR1 LGHNA, CDR2 YSLEER. The V gene lost 1 base and the J gene lost 0 bases, with 10 bases spanning the gap. This CDR3 is CASSQAVDYSGNTIYF. The DNA for the CDR3 is TGCGCCAGCAGCCAAGCCGTTGACTACTCTGGAAACACCATATATTTT.

The chain carries TRBV25-1 and TRBJ1-5; no firm D call. The V end was cut by 1 base, the J end by 0 bases, with 4 bases between. Per the germline V gene, CDR1 is MGHDK and CDR2 is SYGVNS. The CDR3 covers 14 residues. CDR3 in DNA: TGTGCCAGCAGTGAATTAGATAGCAATCAGCCCCAGCATTTT. Amino acids: CASSELDSNQPQHF.

The chain uses TRBV5-6 and TRBJ1-1; D possibly corresponds to TRBD1 (5 bases). V lost 0 bases and J 7 bases, leaving 13 bases between the germline ends. This CDR3 has 14 residues. Germline values: CDR1 SGHDT, CDR2 YYEEEE. Here the CDR3 DNA reads TGTGCCAGCAGCTTGGCCAGAGGGAGGGGTGAAGCTTTCTTT. This sequence encodes CASSLARGRGEAFF.

The chain couples TRBV19 to TRBJ2-1; 8 bases line up with TRBD1. Per the germline V gene, CDR1 is LNHDA and CDR2 is SQIVND (reference sequence). The CDR3 extends over 15 amino acids. Losses at the gene ends were 7 bases for V and 5 bases for J; bases not matched to a gene: 10. Here the CDR3 reads CASTIGQGNHNEQFF. CDR3 nucleotide sequence: TGTGCCAGTACCATCGGACAGGGAAATCACAATGAGCAGTTCTTC.

The chain is built from TRBV7-2 and TRBJ1-1; maybe TRBD1 (6 bases). V was trimmed by 5 bases and J by 8 bases, leaving 18 bases between them. The CDR3 runs 14 residues. Germline V gives CDR1 SGHTA, CDR2 FQGNSA. The CDR3 bases are TGTGCCAGCAGCGCCGCAACAGGGAGAGTCGAAGCTTTCTTT. Translating it yields CASSAATGRVEAFF.

This clone showed up just a few times. The chain links TRBV18 to TRBJ2-1, with D tentatively TRBD2 (5 bases). CDR1 KGHSH and CDR2 LQKENI come from the germline V gene. CDR3 size: 12 residues. Trimming took off 6 bases at V and 9 bases at J, with 12 bases between the two ends. The CDR3 coding sequence is TGTGCCAGCTCCCTCGGGGTTGGTGAGCAGTTCTTC. This gives the protein CASSLGVGEQFF.

The CDR3 region has the DNA TGTGCCAGCAGCTTAGACATAGCGGGGGCCTCCTACGAGCAGTACTTC. This translates into CASSLDIAGASYEQYF. The chain has TRBV7-6 and TRBJ2-7; 9 bases align to TRBD2. The CDR3 sequence is 16 residues long. CDR1 SGHVS and CDR2 FNYEAQ come from the germline V gene. The J segment lost 0 bases and the V segment lost 1 base, leaving 4 bases of the junction unmatched.